This TCR beta chain was recovered during a study of HIV-infected children after antiretroviral therapy interruption. Looking at the study overall: Interruption-arm sampling covered weeks 0, 12, interruption end (24 or 48), and about 3 years post-study. General observations from the study: The Gini coefficient of naive CD4+ repertoires rose, returning to baseline by 3 years. Naive CD4+ CDR3 sharing between time points fell after interruption began.

Treatment denoted: PENTA 11 planned treatment interruption arm or continuous ART arm. From thawed PBMCs, naive CD4+ CD45RA+ CD45RO- T cells were sorted. The TCR library was built from RNA with a 3' RACE protocol and unique molecular identifiers. TCRdb re-called the 3' RACE reads through MiXCR, storing one row per CDR3 protein. Of 90,000 or so distinct CDR3 sequences listed, roughly 6.4% are singletons. As regards this clonotype: Its target is unknown.

V was clipped by 4 bases and J by 3 bases, with 14 bases between them. CDR1 and CDR2 from the germline V gene are SGHDT and YYEEEE. CDR3 length: 15 amino acids. The rearrangement joins TRBV5-6 to TRBJ1-3; tentative D call: TRBD1 (5 bases). The starting material was CD45RA+ CD4+ T cells from PBMCs, pooled from several time points, obtained from a donor given antiretroviral therapy, either interrupted or continuous. The sample's subset: naive CD4+ CD45RA+ CD45RO- T cells. This TCR was recovered from a pool of human donors with HIV. CDR3 protein: CASSLGDRNGNTIYF. The CDR3 coding sequence is TGTGCCAGCAGCCTGGGGGATCGAAATGGAAACACCATATATTTT.